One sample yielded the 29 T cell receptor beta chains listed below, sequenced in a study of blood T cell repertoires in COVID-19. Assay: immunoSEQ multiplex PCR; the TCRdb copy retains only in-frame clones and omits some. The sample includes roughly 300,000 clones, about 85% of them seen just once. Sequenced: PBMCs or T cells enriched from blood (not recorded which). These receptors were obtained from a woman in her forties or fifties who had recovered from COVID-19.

As DNA, the CDR3 is TGTGCCAGCAGCCCAGGTCGGGTGAGGGCAGGAAACACCATATATTTT. Its translation: CASSPGRVRAGNTIYF. The chain is built from TRBV7-2 and TRBJ1-3; D uncertain. Deletions cut 5 bases from V and 4 bases from J, with 18 bases between. The CDR3 covers 16 residues. The germline V gene has CDR1 SGHTA and CDR2 FQGNSA.

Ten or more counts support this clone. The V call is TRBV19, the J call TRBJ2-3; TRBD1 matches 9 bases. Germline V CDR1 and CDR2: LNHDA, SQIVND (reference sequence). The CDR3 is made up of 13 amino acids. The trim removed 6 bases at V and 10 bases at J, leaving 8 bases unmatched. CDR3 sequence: CASRPGQGAAQYF. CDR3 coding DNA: TGTGCCAGTAGACCGGGACAGGGAGCCGCGCAGTATTTT.

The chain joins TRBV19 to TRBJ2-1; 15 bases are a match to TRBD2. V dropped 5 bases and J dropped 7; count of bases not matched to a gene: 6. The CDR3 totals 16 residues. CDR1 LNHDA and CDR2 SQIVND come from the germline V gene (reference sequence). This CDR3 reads CASSPGLAGGLNEQFF. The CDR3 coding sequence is TGTGCCAGTAGTCCCGGACTAGCGGGAGGGCTTAATGAGCAGTTCTTC.

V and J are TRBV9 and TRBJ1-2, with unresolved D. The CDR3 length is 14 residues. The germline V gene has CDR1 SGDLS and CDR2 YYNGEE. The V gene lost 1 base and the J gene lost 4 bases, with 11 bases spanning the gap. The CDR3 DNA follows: TGTGCCAGCAGCGTATCTCCTTCACTCTATGGCTACACCTTC. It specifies CASSVSPSLYGYTF.

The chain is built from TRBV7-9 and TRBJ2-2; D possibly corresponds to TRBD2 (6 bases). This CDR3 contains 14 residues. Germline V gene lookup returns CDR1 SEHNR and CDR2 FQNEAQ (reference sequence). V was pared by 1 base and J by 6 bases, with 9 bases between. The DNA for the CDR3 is TGTGCCAGCAGCTTAGAAGTAGCGGCCGGGGAGCTGTTTTTT. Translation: CASSLEVAAGELFF.

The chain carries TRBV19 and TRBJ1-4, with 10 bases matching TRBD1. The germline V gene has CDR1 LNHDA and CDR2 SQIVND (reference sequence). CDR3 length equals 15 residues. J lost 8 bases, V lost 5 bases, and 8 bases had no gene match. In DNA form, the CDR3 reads TGTGCCAGTAGTGTCCCCGGGACAGGGGAGGAAAAACTGTTTTTT. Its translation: CASSVPGTGEEKLFF.

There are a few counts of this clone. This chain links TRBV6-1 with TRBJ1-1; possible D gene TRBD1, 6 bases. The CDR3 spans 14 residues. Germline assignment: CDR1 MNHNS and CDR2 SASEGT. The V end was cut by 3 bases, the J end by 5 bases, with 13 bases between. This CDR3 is CASSETGPGTEAFF. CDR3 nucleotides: TGTGCCAGCAGTGAGACAGGACCGGGGACTGAAGCTTTCTTT.

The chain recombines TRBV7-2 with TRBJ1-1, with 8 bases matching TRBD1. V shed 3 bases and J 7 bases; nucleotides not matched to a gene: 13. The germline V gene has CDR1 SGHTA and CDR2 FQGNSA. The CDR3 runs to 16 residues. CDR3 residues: CASSFTGQVFLSEAFF. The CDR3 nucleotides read TGTGCCAGCAGCTTTACGGGACAGGTCTTTTTAAGTGAAGCTTTCTTT.

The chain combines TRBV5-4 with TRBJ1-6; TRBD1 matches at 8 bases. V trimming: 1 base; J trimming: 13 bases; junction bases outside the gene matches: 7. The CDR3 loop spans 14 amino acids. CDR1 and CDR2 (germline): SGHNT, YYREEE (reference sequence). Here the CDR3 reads CASSLRQGAHPLHF. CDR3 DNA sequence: TGTGCCAGCAGCTTGAGGCAGGGGGCCCACCCCCTCCACTTT.

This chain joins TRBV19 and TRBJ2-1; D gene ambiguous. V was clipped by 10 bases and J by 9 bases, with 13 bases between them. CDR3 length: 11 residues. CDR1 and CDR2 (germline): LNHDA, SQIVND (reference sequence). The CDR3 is CATSGDGEQFF. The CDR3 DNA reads TGTGCCACCTCAGGTGACGGTGAGCAGTTCTTC. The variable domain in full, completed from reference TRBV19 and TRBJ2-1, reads DGGITQSPKYLFRKEGQNVTLSCEQNLNHDAMYWYRQDPGQGLRLIYYSQIVNDFQKGDIAEGYSVSREKKESFPLTVTSAQKNPTAFYLCATSGDGEQFFGPGTRLTVL.

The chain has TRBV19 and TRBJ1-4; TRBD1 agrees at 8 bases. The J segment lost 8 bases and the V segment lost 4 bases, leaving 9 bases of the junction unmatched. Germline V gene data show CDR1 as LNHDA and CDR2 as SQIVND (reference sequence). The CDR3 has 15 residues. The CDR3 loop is CASSSRTTGVEKLFF. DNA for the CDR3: TGTGCCAGTAGTAGCAGAACGACAGGGGTGGAAAAACTGTTTTTT.

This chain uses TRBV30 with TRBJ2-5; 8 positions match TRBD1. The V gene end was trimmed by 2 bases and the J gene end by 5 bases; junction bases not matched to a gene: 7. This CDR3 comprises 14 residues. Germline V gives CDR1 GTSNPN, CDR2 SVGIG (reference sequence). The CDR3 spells CAWSRGQGWETQYF. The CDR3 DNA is TGTGCCTGGAGTCGCGGACAGGGTTGGGAGACCCAGTACTTC. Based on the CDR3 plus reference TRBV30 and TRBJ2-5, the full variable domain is SQTIHQWPATLVQPVGSPLSLECTVEGTSNPNLYWYRQAAGRGLQLLFYSVGIGQISSEVPQNLSASRPQDRQFILSSKKLLLSDSGFYLCAWSRGQGWETQYFGPGTRLLVL.

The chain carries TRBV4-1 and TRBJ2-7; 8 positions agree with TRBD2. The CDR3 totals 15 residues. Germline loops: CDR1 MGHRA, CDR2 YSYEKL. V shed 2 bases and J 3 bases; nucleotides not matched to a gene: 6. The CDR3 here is CASSQPTSGYYEQYF. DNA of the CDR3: TGCGCCAGCAGCCAACCAACTAGCGGATACTACGAGCAGTACTTC.

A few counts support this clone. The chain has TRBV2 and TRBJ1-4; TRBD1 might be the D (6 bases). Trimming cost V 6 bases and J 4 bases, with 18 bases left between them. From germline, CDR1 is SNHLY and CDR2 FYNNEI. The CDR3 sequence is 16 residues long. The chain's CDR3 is CASSPGGLRGNEKLFF. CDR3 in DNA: TGTGCCAGCAGCCCTGGGGGCCTCAGGGGTAATGAAAAACTGTTTTTT.

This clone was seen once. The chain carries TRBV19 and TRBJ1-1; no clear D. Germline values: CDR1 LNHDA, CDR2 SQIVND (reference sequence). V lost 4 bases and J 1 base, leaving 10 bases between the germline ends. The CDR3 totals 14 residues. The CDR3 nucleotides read TGTGCCAGTAGTACAACAGCCCCGAACACTGAAGCTTTCTTT. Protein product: CASSTTAPNTEAFF.

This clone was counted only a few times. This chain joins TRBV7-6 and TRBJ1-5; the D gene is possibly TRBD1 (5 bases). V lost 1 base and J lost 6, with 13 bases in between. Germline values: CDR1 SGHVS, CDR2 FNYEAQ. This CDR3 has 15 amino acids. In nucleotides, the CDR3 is TGTGCCAGCAGCTTAGATGCAGGGTTCGCTCAGCCCCAGCATTTT. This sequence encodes CASSLDAGFAQPQHF.

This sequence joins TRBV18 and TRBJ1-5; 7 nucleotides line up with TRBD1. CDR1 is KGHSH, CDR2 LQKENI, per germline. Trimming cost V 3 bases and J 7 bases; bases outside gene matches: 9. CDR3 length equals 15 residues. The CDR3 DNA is TGTGCCAGCTCACCTGACAGGGAGGTTATCCAGCCCCAGCATTTT. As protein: CASSPDREVIQPQHF. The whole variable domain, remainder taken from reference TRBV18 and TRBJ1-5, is NAGVMQNPRHLVRRRGQEARLRCSPMKGHSHVYWYRQLPEEGLKFMVYLQKENIIDESGMPKERFSAEFPKEGPSILRIQQVVRGDSAAYFCASSPDREVIQPQHFGDGTRLSIL.

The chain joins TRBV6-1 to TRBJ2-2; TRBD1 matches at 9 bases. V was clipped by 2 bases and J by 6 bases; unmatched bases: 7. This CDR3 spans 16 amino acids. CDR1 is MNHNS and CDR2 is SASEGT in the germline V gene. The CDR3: CASSERRTGAAGELFF. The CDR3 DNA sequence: TGTGCCAGCAGTGAACGGAGGACAGGGGCCGCCGGGGAGCTGTTTTTT.

The DNA for the CDR3 is TGTGCCAGCAGGACAGGGTTATTGACTGAAGCTTTCTTT. Protein sequence: CASRTGLLTEAFF. This chain joins TRBV12-3 or TRBV12-4 and TRBJ1-1, with 7 bases fitting TRBD1. V was pared by 6 bases and J by 5 bases, with 6 bases of the junction left unmatched. The CDR3 is 13 amino acids.

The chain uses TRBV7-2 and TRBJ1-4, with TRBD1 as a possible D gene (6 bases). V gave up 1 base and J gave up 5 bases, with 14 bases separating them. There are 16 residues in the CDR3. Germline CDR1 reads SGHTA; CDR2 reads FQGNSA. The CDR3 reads CASSLGFGTKNEKLFF. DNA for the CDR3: TGTGCCAGCAGCTTAGGCTTCGGGACAAAAAATGAAAAACTGTTTTTT.

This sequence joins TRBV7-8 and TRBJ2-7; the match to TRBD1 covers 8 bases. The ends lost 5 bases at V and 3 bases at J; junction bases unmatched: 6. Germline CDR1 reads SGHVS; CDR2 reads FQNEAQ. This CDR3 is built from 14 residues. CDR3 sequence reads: CASSKIQGVYEQYF. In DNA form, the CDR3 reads TGTGCCAGCAGCAAAATACAGGGGGTCTACGAGCAGTACTTC.

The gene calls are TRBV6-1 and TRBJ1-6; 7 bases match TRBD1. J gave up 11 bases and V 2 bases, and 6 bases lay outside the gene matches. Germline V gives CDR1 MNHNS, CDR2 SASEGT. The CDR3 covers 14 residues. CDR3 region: CASSERQGLPPLHF. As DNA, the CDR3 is TGTGCCAGCAGTGAACGACAGGGTCTCCCACCCCTCCACTTT.

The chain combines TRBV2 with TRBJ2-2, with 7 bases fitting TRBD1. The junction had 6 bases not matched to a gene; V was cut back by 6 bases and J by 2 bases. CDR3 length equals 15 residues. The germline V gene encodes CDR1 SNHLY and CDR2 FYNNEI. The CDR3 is CASRFQGVNTGELFF. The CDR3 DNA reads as TGTGCCAGCAGGTTTCAGGGGGTCAACACCGGGGAGCTGTTTTTT.

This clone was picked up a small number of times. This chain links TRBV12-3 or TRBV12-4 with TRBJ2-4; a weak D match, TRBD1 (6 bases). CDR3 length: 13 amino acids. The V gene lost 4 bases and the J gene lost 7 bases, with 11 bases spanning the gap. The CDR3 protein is CASSSRQGNIQYF. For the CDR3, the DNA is TGTGCCAGCAGTTCACGGCAGGGGAACATTCAGTACTTC.

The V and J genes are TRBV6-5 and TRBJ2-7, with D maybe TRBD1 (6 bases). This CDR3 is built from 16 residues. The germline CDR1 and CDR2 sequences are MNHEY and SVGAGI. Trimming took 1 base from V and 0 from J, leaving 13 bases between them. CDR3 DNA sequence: TGTGCCAGCAGTTACTGGCCCGACAGGTACTCCTACGAGCAGTACTTC. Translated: CASSYWPDRYSYEQYF.

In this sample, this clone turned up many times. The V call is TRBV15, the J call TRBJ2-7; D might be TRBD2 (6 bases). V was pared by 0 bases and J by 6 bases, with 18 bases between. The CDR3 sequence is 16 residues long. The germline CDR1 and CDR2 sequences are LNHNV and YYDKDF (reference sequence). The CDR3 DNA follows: TGTGCCACCAGCAGAGATCCAAACCGGGGGTCCCGCGAGCAGTACTTC. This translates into CATSRDPNRGSREQYF.

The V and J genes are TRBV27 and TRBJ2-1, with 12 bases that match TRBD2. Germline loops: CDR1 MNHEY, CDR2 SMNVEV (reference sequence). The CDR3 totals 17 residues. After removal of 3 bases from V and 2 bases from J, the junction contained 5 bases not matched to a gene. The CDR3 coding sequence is TGTGCCAGCAGTTTCGGGAGACTAGCGGGGGCCTACAATGAGCAGTTCTTC. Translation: CASSFGRLAGAYNEQFF.

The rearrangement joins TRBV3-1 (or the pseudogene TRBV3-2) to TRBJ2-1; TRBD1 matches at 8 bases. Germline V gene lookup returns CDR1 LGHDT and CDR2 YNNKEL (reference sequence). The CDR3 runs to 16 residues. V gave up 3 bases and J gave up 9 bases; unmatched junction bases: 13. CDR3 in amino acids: CASSHELRTGSGEQFF. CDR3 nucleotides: TGTGCCAGCAGCCACGAACTGCGGACAGGGAGTGGTGAGCAGTTCTTC.

The CDR3 nucleotides are TGTGCCAGCAGTCCCCCGGGACTATACCGGGGGGAGCTGTTTTTT. This gives the protein CASSPPGLYRGELFF. The chain recombines TRBV7-8 with TRBJ2-2, with 7 nucleotides matching TRBD2. CDR3 length equals 15 residues. J lost 8 bases, V lost 6 bases, and 12 bases had no gene match. From germline, CDR1 is SGHVS and CDR2 FQNEAQ.